The 14 T cell receptor beta chains below come from one sample, sequenced in a study of blood T cell repertoires in COVID-19 (dated by TCRdb to the early 2020s). To prepare the library, the immunoSEQ multiplex PCR assay was applied. The source is immuneACCESS, and TCRdb retained only in-frame sequences with V and J called. Part of the clones is not carried over; for the studies checked, unresolved V genes explain less than half of this, and the remainder is unexplained. The sample table records about 96,000 clones; about four fifths of these occur just once. The ten largest clones add up to 17% of the sample. The sequencing input was peripheral blood. The receptors stem from a woman aged 60-70 years with acute or convalescent COVID-19.

The chain couples TRBV3-1 (or the pseudogene TRBV3-2) to TRBJ1-4; 8 nucleotides line up with TRBD1. CDR1 is LGHDT, CDR2 YNNKEL, per germline (reference sequence). This CDR3 is built from 14 residues. The trim removed 2 bases at V and 7 bases at J, leaving 3 bases unmatched. The CDR3 DNA sequence: TGTGCCAGCAGCCAACCAGGGGGCTTTGAAAAACTGTTTTTT. This encodes CASSQPGGFEKLFF.

The rearrangement links TRBV5-3 to TRBJ2-3; TRBD2 matches 10 bases. TRBV5-3 is an open reading frame, and its role is uncertain. The CDR3 is made up of 17 amino acids. The J segment lost 4 bases and the V segment lost 1 base, leaving 9 bases of the junction unmatched. The DNA of the CDR3 is TGTGCCAGAAGCTTGTATCGGAGCGGGGGGGCCCCAGATACGCAGTATTTT. Encoded protein: CARSLYRSGGAPDTQYF.

Only a few counts were recorded for this clone. The chain links TRBV3-1 (or the pseudogene TRBV3-2) to TRBJ2-4; tentatively, D is TRBD1 (5 bases). Germline lookup yields CDR1 LGHDT and CDR2 YNNKEL (reference sequence). The germline V and J ends were trimmed by 3 bases and 9 bases, with 15 bases remaining between them. This CDR3 region has 14 residues. The CDR3: CASSHNSRRGIQYF. In DNA form, the CDR3 reads TGTGCCAGCAGCCATAACTCCCGAAGGGGCATTCAGTACTTC.

The chain joins TRBV28 to TRBJ1-3; maybe TRBD1 (5 bases). Trimming cost V 3 bases and J 15 bases, with 18 bases left between them. Germline-derived CDR1 and CDR2 are MDHEN and SYDVKM. The CDR3 totals 13 residues. The CDR3 protein is CASSFGPHRFAYF. In DNA form, the CDR3 reads TGTGCCAGCAGTTTTGGCCCCCACAGGTTCGCATATTTT. Full variable domain (remainder filled in from reference TRBV28 and TRBJ1-3): DVKVTQSSRYLVKRTGEKVFLECVQDMDHENMFWYRQDPGLGLRLIYFSYDVKMKEKGDIPEGYSVSREKKERFSLILESASTNQTSMYLCASSFGPHRFAYFGEGSWLTVV.

The chain joins TRBV12-3 or TRBV12-4 to TRBJ1-6; tentatively, D is TRBD1 (5 bases). The CDR3 is 13 residues long. Trimming left V 4 bases short and J 10 bases short, with 11 bases between. The CDR3 protein is CASSSRVESPLHF. The CDR3 nucleotides read TGTGCCAGCAGTTCCAGGGTTGAATCACCCCTCCACTTT.

The V gene is TRBV7-9, the J gene TRBJ1-1; 8 bases line up with TRBD1. CDR3 length equals 13 residues. Germline assignment: CDR1 SEHNR and CDR2 FQNEAQ (reference sequence). With V trimmed by 5 bases and J by 7 bases, 6 bases remained unmatched. The CDR3 sequence: CASSLQGAGEAFF. In DNA form, the CDR3 reads TGTGCCAGCAGCCTGCAGGGGGCCGGTGAAGCTTTCTTT.

This chain connects TRBV7-2 to TRBJ2-5, with TRBD2 as a possible D gene (6 bases). Per germline, CDR1 SGHTA and CDR2 FQGNSA. The CDR3 runs 14 residues. The V end was cut by 5 bases, the J end by 5 bases, with 15 bases between. DNA of the CDR3: TGTGCCAGCAGCGCCCCCCCCGGGGGTGAGACCCAGTACTTC. It specifies CASSAPPGGETQYF.

The chain couples TRBV29-1 to TRBJ2-3, with TRBD2 as a possible D gene (6 bases). CDR1 is SQVTM, CDR2 ANQGSEA, per germline. The CDR3 sequence is 15 residues long. V shed 4 bases and J shed 0 bases, with 14 bases lying between them. In DNA form, the CDR3 reads TGCAGCGTTGCTCGGAGGGCAGGGAGCACAGATACGCAGTATTTT. Protein product: CSVARRAGSTDTQYF.

This clone has just one count. V usage is TRBV11-2 and J usage is TRBJ1-5; D is uncertain. Germline V gives CDR1 SGHAT, CDR2 FQNNGV. Trimming shortened V by 5 bases and J by 1 base, and 9 bases separated the two germline ends. The CDR3 length is 14 residues. CDR3 bases: TGTGCCAGCAGCCCAACGGGGAGCAATCAGCCCCAGCATTTT. Its protein product is CASSPTGSNQPQHF.

This clone was seen a single time. The genes are TRBV6-4 and TRBJ1-5; TRBD1 is a possible D gene (5 bases). V was pared by 3 bases and J by 5 bases, with 17 bases between. The length of the CDR3 is 16 residues. Germline V gives CDR1 MRHNA, CDR2 SNTAGT. The CDR3 is CASSEVSQGRDQPQHF. The CDR3 DNA is TGTGCCAGCAGTGAAGTTAGCCAGGGAAGGGATCAGCCCCAGCATTTT.

CDR3 coding DNA: TGTGCTAGTGCCATCGACAGTCTAACCGGGGAGCTGTTTTTT. Residues: CASAIDSLTGELFF. The chain employs TRBV12-5 and TRBJ2-2; D might be TRBD1 (5 bases). Germline CDR1 is LGHNT and CDR2 is FRNRAP. This CDR3 has 14 amino acids. Trimming took off 7 bases at V and 5 bases at J, with 14 bases between the two ends.

This clone has more than one count but fewer than ten. V usage is TRBV18 and J usage is TRBJ1-1, with a weak D call TRBD1 (6 bases). CDR1 is KGHSH, CDR2 LQKENI, per germline. The germline V and J ends were trimmed by 0 bases and 5 bases, with 13 bases remaining between them. This CDR3 contains 15 residues. CDR3 nucleotides: TGTGCCAGCTCACCACCAACAGGGTCGGAGACTGAAGCTTTCTTT. Residues: CASSPPTGSETEAFF.

V usage is TRBV5-4 and J usage is TRBJ2-5, with a tentative D call TRBD2 (7 bases). Germline V gives CDR1 SGHNT, CDR2 YYREEE (reference sequence). The CDR3 extends over 16 amino acids. Deletions cut 4 bases from V and 4 bases from J, with 20 bases between. CDR3 amino acids: CASSTPLGGAGETQYF. As DNA, the CDR3 is TGTGCCAGCAGCACTCCTCTAGGGGGGGCGGGAGAGACCCAGTACTTC.

This chain connects TRBV6-6 to TRBJ2-1, with 8 bases fitting TRBD1. The length of the CDR3 is 15 residues. In germline, CDR1 is MNHNY, CDR2 SVGAGI (reference sequence). Germline trimming cut 5 bases from V and 7 bases from J; bases unmatched to any gene: 10. The CDR3 bases are TGTGCCAGCAGTGATGGACAGGGATTGCGGAATGAGCAGTTCTTC. Translating it yields CASSDGQGLRNEQFF.